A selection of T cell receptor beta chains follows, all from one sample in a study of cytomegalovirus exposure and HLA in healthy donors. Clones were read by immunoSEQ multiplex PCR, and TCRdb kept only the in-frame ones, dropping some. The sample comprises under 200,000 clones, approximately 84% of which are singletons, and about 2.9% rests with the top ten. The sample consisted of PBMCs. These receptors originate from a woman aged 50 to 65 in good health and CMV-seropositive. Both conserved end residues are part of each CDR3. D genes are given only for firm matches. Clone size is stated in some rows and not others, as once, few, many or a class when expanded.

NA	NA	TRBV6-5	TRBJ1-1	TGTGCCAGCAGCCCAAGACGGGAGGGGGCTGAAGCTTTCTTT	CASSPRREGAEAFF
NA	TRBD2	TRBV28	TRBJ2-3	TGTGCCAGCAGTTCCACACTAGCGGGAGTTTTTTATACGCAGTATTTT	CASSSTLAGVFYTQYF
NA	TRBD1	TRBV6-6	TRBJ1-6	TGTGCCAGCAGTTATCCGACAGGGCGAGGAGCCCTCCACTTT	CASSYPTGRGALHF
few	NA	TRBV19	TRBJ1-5	TGTGCCAGTAGGCGGGGATCTAATAGCAATCAGCCCCAGCATTTT	CASRRGSNSNQPQHF
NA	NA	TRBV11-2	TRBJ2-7	TGTGCCAGCAGCCCCGTTAGGGGCAGGACGGCCTACGAGCAGTACTTC	CASSPVRGRTAYEQYF
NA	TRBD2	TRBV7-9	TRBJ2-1	TGTGCCAGCAGCTTTCTACTCAAAGCGGGGGGGCGTCACAATGAGCAGTTCTTC	CASSFLLKAGGRHNEQFF
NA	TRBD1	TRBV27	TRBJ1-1	TGTGCCAGCAGTTTAGGGACAGCGGGGAACACTGAAGCTTTCTTT	CASSLGTAGNTEAFF
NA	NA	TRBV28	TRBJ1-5	TGTGCCAGCAATGGGGCTGATCAGCCCCAGCATTTT	CASNGADQPQHF
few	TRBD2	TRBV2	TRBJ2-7	TGTGCCAGCACGAGCGGGAGCTCCTACGAGCAGTACTTC	CASTSGSSYEQYF
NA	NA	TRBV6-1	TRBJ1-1	TGTGCCAGCAGTGCCGGACTTGAAGCTTTCTTT	CASSAGLEAFF
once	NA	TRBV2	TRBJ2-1	TGTGCCAGCAGTGAAGTGCGGGGAAACAATGAGCAGTTCTTC	CASSEVRGNNEQFF
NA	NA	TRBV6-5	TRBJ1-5	TGTGCCAGCAGTCCCCGAGGCAATCAGCCCCAGCATTTT	CASSPRGNQPQHF
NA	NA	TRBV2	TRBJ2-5	TGTGCCAGCAGTGACCAACAGCAGCAAGAGACCCAGTACTTC	CASSDQQQQETQYF
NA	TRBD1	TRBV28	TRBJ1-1	TGTGCCAGCAGTTTGGACAGGGGCGAAGCTTTCTTT	CASSLDRGEAFF
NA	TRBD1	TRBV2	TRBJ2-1	TGTGCCGGCAGACAGGGGGCGTATAATGAGCAGTTCTTC	CAGRQGAYNEQFF
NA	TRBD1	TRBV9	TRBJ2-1	TGTGCCAGCAGCACCCTGACAGGGGGCTTGGGGAATGAGCAGTTCTTC	CASSTLTGGLGNEQFF
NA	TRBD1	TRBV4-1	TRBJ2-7	TGCGCCAGCAGCTCGGGACAGGGGGGAGGGTACGAGCAGTACTTC	CASSSGQGGGYEQYF
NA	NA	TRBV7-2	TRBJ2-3	TGTGCCAGCAGCCCTTCCCACGGGAAGGGCACAGATACGCAGTATTTT	CASSPSHGKGTDTQYF
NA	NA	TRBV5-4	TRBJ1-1	TGTGCCAGCAGCTTTTTTACAGGGAGCGGGAACACTGAAGCTTTCTTT	CASSFFTGSGNTEAFF
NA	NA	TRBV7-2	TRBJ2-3	TGTGCCAGCAGCTTATCGCTAGCCCCCACAGATACGCAGTATTTT	CASSLSLAPTDTQYF
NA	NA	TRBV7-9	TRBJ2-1	TGTGCCAGCAGCTTATCGCATCAGGGTTACGTCAATGAGCAGTTCTTC	CASSLSHQGYVNEQFF
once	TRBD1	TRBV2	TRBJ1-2	TGTGCCAGCAGGGGACAGGGAGACACCTATGGCTACACCTTC	CASRGQGDTYGYTF
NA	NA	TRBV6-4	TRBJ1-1	TGTGCCAGCAGAAGCGAAGTAAACACTGAAGCTTTCTTT	CASRSEVNTEAFF
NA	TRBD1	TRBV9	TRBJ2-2	TGTGCCAGCACCAAGGGGGCTTCGAACACCGGGGAGCTGTTTTTT	CASTKGASNTGELFF
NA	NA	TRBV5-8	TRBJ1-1	NA	CASSSWGQGIF
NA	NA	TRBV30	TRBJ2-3	TGTGCCTGGAGTACAGACACAGATACGCAGTATTTT	CAWSTDTDTQYF
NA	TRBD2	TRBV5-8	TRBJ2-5	TGTGCCAGCAGTATCCATAGCGGGGGGGCGGCCCAGTACTTC	CASSIHSGGAAQYF
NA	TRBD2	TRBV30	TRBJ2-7	TGTGCCTTATCGGGACTAGCGGCCTACGAGCAGTACTTC	CALSGLAAYEQYF
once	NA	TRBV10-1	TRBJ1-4	TGCGCCAGCAGTCCCGGAGGGGAAAAACTGTTTTTT	CASSPGGEKLFF
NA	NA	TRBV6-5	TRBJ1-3	TGTGCCAGCAGTCTGCGACAGCTTTCTGGAAACACCATATATTTT	CASSLRQLSGNTIYF
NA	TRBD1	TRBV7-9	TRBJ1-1	TGTGCCAGCAGTCCGACAGGGGCAGGAGGCGGAAAAAACACTGAAGCTTTCTTT	CASSPTGAGGGKNTEAFF
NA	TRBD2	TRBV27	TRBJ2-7	TGTGCCAGCACCCCTCGGACGCCGCCGGGGGGGGAGCAGTACTTC	CASTPRTPPGGEQYF
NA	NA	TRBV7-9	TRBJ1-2	TGTGCCAGCAGCTTAGGTGGCGAGCGAAACTATGGCTACACCTTC	CASSLGGERNYGYTF
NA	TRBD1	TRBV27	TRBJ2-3	TGTGCCAGCACCGGGGACAGGGGGCCGGCAGATACGCAGTATTTT	CASTGDRGPADTQYF
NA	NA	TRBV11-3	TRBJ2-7	TGTGCCAGCAGCTTAGGGCGGTACGAGCAGTACTTC	CASSLGRYEQYF
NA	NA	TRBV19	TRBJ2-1	TGTGCCAGTAGTATGAGTTTAGAGCAGTTCTTC	CASSMSLEQFF
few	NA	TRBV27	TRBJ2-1	TGTGCCAGCAGTTTACTGGGTTCGGGTGAGCAGTTCTTC	CASSLLGSGEQFF
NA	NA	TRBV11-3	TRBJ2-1	TGTGCCAGCAGCTCCTTGGAGGTTTCCTCCTACAATGAGCAGTTCTTC	CASSSLEVSSYNEQFF
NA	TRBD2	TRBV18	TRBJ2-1	TGTGCCAGCTCCGGCCAGCGGGGGGACCCTAACAATGAGCAGTTCTTC	CASSGQRGDPNNEQFF
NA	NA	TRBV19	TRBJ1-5	TGTGCCAGTAGGGACGGGGTCGGGGAAAATCAGCCCCAGCATTTT	CASRDGVGENQPQHF
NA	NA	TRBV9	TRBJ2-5	TGTGCCAGCAGCGTAGGCTACAGGAGACCCGACGGGGGAGAGACCCAGTACTTC	CASSVGYRRPDGGETQYF
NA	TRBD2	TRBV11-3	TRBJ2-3	TGTGCCAGCAGCAAGGCGGGGGGATTCACAGATACGCAGTATTTT	CASSKAGGFTDTQYF
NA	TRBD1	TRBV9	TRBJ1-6	TGTGCCAGCAGCCCAGGGGGCGGTTCATTAATTTCACCCCTCCACTTT	CASSPGGGSLISPLHF
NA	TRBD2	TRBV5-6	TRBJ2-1	TGTGCCAGCAGCTTGGTAAGTGACAGCGGGAAGCAGTTCTTC	CASSLVSDSGKQFF
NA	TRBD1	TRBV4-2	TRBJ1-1	TGTGCCAGCAGCTTAGCATATAGTGAGGACAGGGGGGGCACTGAAGCTTTCTTT	CASSLAYSEDRGGTEAFF
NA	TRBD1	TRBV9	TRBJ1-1	TGTGCCAGCAGCGTAGGAGGGACAGGGCCTGAAGCTTTCTTT	CASSVGGTGPEAFF
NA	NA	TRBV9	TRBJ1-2	TGTGCCAGCAGCGTAGCAGGCAGGGCGGATGGCTACACCTTC	CASSVAGRADGYTF
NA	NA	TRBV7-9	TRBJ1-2	TGTTCCAGCAACGTTGGACAATCAACCTCTAACTATGGCTACACCTTC	CSSNVGQSTSNYGYTF
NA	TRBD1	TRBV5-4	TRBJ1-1	TGTGCCAGCAGCAGGGGAACAGGACAGGGTTCCACTGAAGCTTTCTTT	CASSRGTGQGSTEAFF
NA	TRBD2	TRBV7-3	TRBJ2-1	TGTGCCAGCAGCAACCGAGGCGAGCGGGAGCTCGGCCGGCAGTTCTTC	CASSNRGERELGRQFF
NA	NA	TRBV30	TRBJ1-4	TGTGCCTGGTGGAGGGCAACTAATGAAAAACTGTTTTTT	CAWWRATNEKLFF
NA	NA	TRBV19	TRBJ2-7	TGTGCCAGTAGTAGCGTAGACAGCTCCTACGAGCAGTACTTC	CASSSVDSSYEQYF
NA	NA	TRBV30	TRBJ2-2	TGTGCCGCCCCGGACAAATTCGCGAACACCGGGGAGCTGTTTTTT	CAAPDKFANTGELFF